These T cell receptor beta chains were read from a single sample in a study of blood T cell repertoires in COVID-19. The protocol was immunoSEQ multiplex PCR, while the TCRdb copy is restricted to in-frame clones and leaves out a portion. Among under 150,000 clones listed, 83% were seen once. Material: peripheral blood. These receptors all come from an elderly man with active or convalescent COVID-19. Each CDR3 is given with its conserved first and last residue. The order of the fields is J gene, D gene, V gene, clone size, CDR3 DNA, CDR3 protein. The D gene is left open where the match is weak. Clone size is stated in some rows and not others, as once, few, many or a class when expanded.

J: TRBJ1-2; D: NA; V: TRBV19; size: once; DNA: TGTGCCAGTAGTATGTCCGGAGTACCTAACTATGGCTACACCTTC; CDR3: CASSMSGVPNYGYTF
J: TRBJ2-7; D: NA; V: TRBV11-1; size: NA; DNA: TGTGCCAGCAGCCTAGGAGGCTCCTACGAGCAGTACTTC; CDR3: CASSLGGSYEQYF
J: TRBJ1-3; D: TRBD1; V: TRBV24-1; size: NA; DNA: TGTGCCACCAGTGACGACAGGGGCAGCTCTGGAAACACCATATATTTT; CDR3: CATSDDRGSSGNTIYF
J: TRBJ1-6; D: NA; V: TRBV6-5; size: NA; DNA: TGTGCCCTTCGGGACAAATTCCCCAATTCACCCCTCCACTTT; CDR3: CALRDKFPNSPLHF
J: TRBJ2-1; D: NA; V: TRBV9; size: few; DNA: TGTGCCAGCAGCCCCCACGAGGGTGAGCAGTTCTTC; CDR3: CASSPHEGEQFF
J: TRBJ2-3; D: TRBD2; V: TRBV9; size: NA; DNA: TGTGCCAGCAGCGCCTCGGGGGGGGTGCAGGGTACGCAGTATTTT; CDR3: CASSASGGVQGTQYF
J: TRBJ1-6; D: NA; V: TRBV5-6; size: NA; DNA: TGTGCCAGCAGCTTGGGGTCAGGGGTTAATTCACCCCTCCACTTT; CDR3: CASSLGSGVNSPLHF
J: TRBJ2-7; D: TRBD1; V: TRBV29-1; size: NA; DNA: TGCAGCGTCACGGGACAGTTCAACGAGCAGTACTTC; CDR3: CSVTGQFNEQYF
J: TRBJ1-2; D: NA; V: TRBV10-3; size: once; DNA: TGTGCCATCAGTCGACAGGTGGTGGGGGATGGCTACACCTTC; CDR3: CAISRQVVGDGYTF
J: TRBJ2-2; D: NA; V: TRBV24-1; size: NA; DNA: TGTGCCACCAGTGCCTCCTATATCACCGGGGAGCTGTTTTTT; CDR3: CATSASYITGELFF
J: TRBJ2-5; D: TRBD2; V: TRBV6-5; size: NA; DNA: TGTGCCAGCAGTACGTCTAGCGGGGCCCAAGAGACCCAGTACTTC; CDR3: CASSTSSGAQETQYF
J: TRBJ2-7; D: TRBD2; V: TRBV11-2; size: NA; DNA: TGTGCCAGCAGCTTTGGGGGGAGCGGGGGAGCCTACGAGCAGTACTTC; CDR3: CASSFGGSGGAYEQYF
J: TRBJ2-1; D: TRBD2; V: TRBV6-6; size: NA; DNA: TGTGCCAGCAGTGCGACTAGCGGGGGAAGATACAATGAGCAGTTCTTC; CDR3: CASSATSGGRYNEQFF
J: TRBJ1-5; D: TRBD1; V: TRBV28; size: few; DNA: TGTGCCAGCAGTGGGACAGGGGGCCTTCAGCCCCAGCATTTT; CDR3: CASSGTGGLQPQHF
J: TRBJ1-5; D: TRBD1; V: TRBV28; size: NA; DNA: TGTGCCACCAGGCAAATCGGACAGGGGAACCAGCCCCAGCATTTT; CDR3: CATRQIGQGNQPQHF
J: TRBJ1-2; D: TRBD1; V: TRBV9; size: NA; DNA: TGTGCCAGCAGCTCCAGACAGGGTTACGGCTACACCTTC; CDR3: CASSSRQGYGYTF
J: TRBJ1-5; D: TRBD1; V: TRBV7-2; size: once; DNA: TGTGCCAGCAGCTACACAGGGGTTTCCAATCAGCCCCAGCATTTT; CDR3: CASSYTGVSNQPQHF
J: TRBJ1-2; D: NA; V: TRBV10-3; size: NA; DNA: TGTGCCATCACACCCGGGGGTGCCTTTCATGGCTACACCTTC; CDR3: CAITPGGAFHGYTF
J: TRBJ1-2; D: NA; V: TRBV24-1; size: once; DNA: TGTGCCACCAGTGATCCGGGACAAGGGAACTATGGCTACACCTTC; CDR3: CATSDPGQGNYGYTF
J: TRBJ2-5; D: TRBD1; V: TRBV7-9; size: NA; DNA: TGTGCCAGCGCACCCTTCCGAGGGGGCGGTGAGACCCAGTACTTC; CDR3: CASAPFRGGGETQYF
J: TRBJ1-4; D: NA; V: TRBV7-2; size: NA; DNA: TGTGCCAGCAGTTTGGGACTTCGGGGACATGAAAAACTGTTTTTT; CDR3: CASSLGLRGHEKLFF
J: TRBJ1-1; D: TRBD1; V: TRBV6-5; size: NA; DNA: TGTGCCAGCAGTACGGGACAGGGGAGCACTGAAGCTTTCTTT; CDR3: CASSTGQGSTEAFF
J: TRBJ2-5; D: TRBD1; V: TRBV19; size: NA; DNA: TGTGCCAGTAGTATCATGGCGGGACAGGGACGTGAGACCCAGTACTTC; CDR3: CASSIMAGQGRETQYF
J: TRBJ2-7; D: TRBD1; V: TRBV30; size: NA; DNA: TGTGCCTGGAGCTCCGGGACAGGGTTTTCTGATCAGTACTTC; CDR3: CAWSSGTGFSDQYF
J: TRBJ1-2; D: NA; V: TRBV5-6; size: NA; DNA: TGTGCCAGCAGCTTAGGAGGCGGCTACACCTTC; CDR3: CASSLGGGYTF
J: TRBJ2-3; D: NA; V: TRBV20-1; size: many; DNA: TGCAGTGCCGGGACTTCTAGGGGGCAGTATTTT; CDR3: CSAGTSRGQYF
J: TRBJ2-7; D: NA; V: TRBV3-1/TRBV3-2; size: NA; DNA: TGTGCCAGCAGCCAAGATCTTGGCCACGAGCAGTACTTC; CDR3: CASSQDLGHEQYF
J: TRBJ2-1; D: TRBD2; V: TRBV5-4; size: NA; DNA: TGTGCCAGCAGCTTAGTAGCGGGGGGGCAGGGCAATGAGCAGTTCTTC; CDR3: CASSLVAGGQGNEQFF
J: TRBJ2-2; D: NA; V: TRBV20-1; size: NA; DNA: TGCAGTGCTAGTCGAGACGGGGAGCTGTTTTTT; CDR3: CSASRDGELFF
J: TRBJ1-4; D: NA; V: TRBV2; size: once; DNA: TGTGCCAGCACGGTCGGTGCGGGTGAAAAACTGTTTTTT; CDR3: CASTVGAGEKLFF
J: TRBJ2-2; D: NA; V: TRBV5-6; size: NA; DNA: TGTGCCAGCAGCTTGGCCGTAGGGGCCTACACCGGGGAGCTGTTTTTT; CDR3: CASSLAVGAYTGELFF
J: TRBJ2-3; D: TRBD2; V: TRBV7-6; size: NA; DNA: TGTGCCAGCAGCTTAAGCGGGGGGAGTCACACAGATACGCAGTATTTT; CDR3: CASSLSGGSHTDTQYF
J: TRBJ2-2; D: NA; V: TRBV2; size: NA; DNA: TGTGCCAGCAGCGGGGTCGGAGGGGGCAACACCGGGGAGCTGTTTTTT; CDR3: CASSGVGGGNTGELFF
J: TRBJ2-2; D: NA; V: TRBV9; size: NA; DNA: TGTGCCAGCAGCGTAGCGGGGGGCCAGAACACCGGGGAGCTGTTTTTT; CDR3: CASSVAGGQNTGELFF
J: TRBJ2-7; D: TRBD1; V: TRBV6-5; size: NA; DNA: TGTGCCAGCAGTTACTACGGACAGGGCCGAAGGGAGCAGTACTTC; CDR3: CASSYYGQGRREQYF
J: TRBJ1-4; D: NA; V: TRBV29-1; size: NA; DNA: TGCAGCGGACTCGAGTCTAATGAAAAACTGTTTTTT; CDR3: CSGLESNEKLFF
J: TRBJ1-5; D: NA; V: TRBV7-9; size: few; DNA: TGTGCCAGCAGCCTCAGGGATAAAAGGCAGCCCCAGCATTTT; CDR3: CASSLRDKRQPQHF
J: TRBJ1-4; D: NA; V: TRBV29-1; size: NA; DNA: TGCAGCGTCACATACAGTGCAACTAATGAAAAACTGTTTTTT; CDR3: CSVTYSATNEKLFF